This passage covers 2 T cell receptor beta chains from one sample sequenced in a study of PD-L1 blockade in urothelial cancer. Only in-frame clones appear in the TCRdb table, and some are missing; sequencing was by immunoSEQ multiplex PCR. The data contain some 32,000 clones, about 79% of them seen just once; the ten biggest clones take up 30%. Sequencing was performed on PBMCs, taken around atezolizumab (anti-PD-L1) treatment. These receptors came from a man aged 60-69 years with urothelial cancer.

This chain uses TRBV6-4 with TRBJ1-1, with 8 bases that match TRBD1. The CDR3 runs to 18 residues. CDR1 and CDR2 from the germline V gene are MRHNA and SNTAGT. Trimming removed 3 bases from V and 0 bases from J; junction bases left unmatched: 12. The CDR3 region is CASSEIWEPGGMNTEAFF. As DNA, the CDR3 is TGTGCCAGCAGTGAAATCTGGGAGCCAGGGGGCATGAACACTGAAGCTTTCTTT.

This rearrangement joins TRBV6-5 to TRBJ1-2; D is undetermined. V was clipped by 5 bases and J by 5 bases, with 12 bases between them. The CDR3 runs 13 residues. Germline V gene data show CDR1 as MNHEY and CDR2 as SVGAGI. The CDR3: CASSRARDYGYTF. In nucleotides, the CDR3 is TGTGCCAGCAGTCGGGCGAGGGATTATGGCTACACCTTC.